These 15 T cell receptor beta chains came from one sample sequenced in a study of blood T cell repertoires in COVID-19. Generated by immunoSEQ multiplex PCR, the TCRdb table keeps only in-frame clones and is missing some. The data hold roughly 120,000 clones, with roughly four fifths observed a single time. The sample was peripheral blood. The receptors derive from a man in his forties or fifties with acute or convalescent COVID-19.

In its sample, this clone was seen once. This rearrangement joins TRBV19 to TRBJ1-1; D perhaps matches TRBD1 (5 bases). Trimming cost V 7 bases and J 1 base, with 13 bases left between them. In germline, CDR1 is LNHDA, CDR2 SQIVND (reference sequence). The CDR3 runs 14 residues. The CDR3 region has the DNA TGTGCCAGTATTCGCAGGGAAGCGAACACTGAAGCTTTCTTT. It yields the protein CASIRREANTEAFF.

The CDR3 region is CASSSGLAGDEQYF. CDR3 DNA: TGTGCCAGCAGCTCGGGACTAGCGGGAGACGAGCAGTACTTC. The chain has TRBV5-8 and TRBJ2-7; 14 bases are shared with TRBD2. Germline V gives CDR1 SGHTS, CDR2 YDEGEE. This CDR3 comprises 14 residues. Trimming cost V 3 bases and J 5 bases; bases outside gene matches: 1.

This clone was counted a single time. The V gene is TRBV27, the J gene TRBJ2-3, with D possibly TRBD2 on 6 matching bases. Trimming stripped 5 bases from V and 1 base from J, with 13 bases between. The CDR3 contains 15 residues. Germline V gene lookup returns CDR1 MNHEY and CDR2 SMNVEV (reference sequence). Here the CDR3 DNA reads TGTGCCAGCAGTAGCCGGGGCGGGGGCACAGATACGCAGTATTTT. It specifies CASSSRGGGTDTQYF.

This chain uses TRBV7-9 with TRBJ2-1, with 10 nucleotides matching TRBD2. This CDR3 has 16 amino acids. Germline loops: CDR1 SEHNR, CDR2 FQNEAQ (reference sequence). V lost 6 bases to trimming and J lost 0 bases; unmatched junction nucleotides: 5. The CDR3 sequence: CASSPLAGTSYNEQFF. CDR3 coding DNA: TGTGCCAGCAGTCCACTAGCGGGGACCTCCTACAATGAGCAGTTCTTC. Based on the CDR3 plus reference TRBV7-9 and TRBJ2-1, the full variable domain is DTGVSQNPRHKITKRGQNVTFRCDPISEHNRLYWYRQTLGQGPEFLTYFQNEAQLEKSRLLSDRFSAERPKGSFSTLEIQRTEQGDSAMYLCASSPLAGTSYNEQFFGPGTRLTVL.

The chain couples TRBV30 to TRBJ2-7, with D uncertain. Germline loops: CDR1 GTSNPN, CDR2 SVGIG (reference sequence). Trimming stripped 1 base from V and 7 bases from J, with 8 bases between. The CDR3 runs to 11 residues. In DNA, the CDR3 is TGTGCCTGGAGTGAGTACATGGAGCAGTACTTC. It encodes CAWSEYMEQYF.

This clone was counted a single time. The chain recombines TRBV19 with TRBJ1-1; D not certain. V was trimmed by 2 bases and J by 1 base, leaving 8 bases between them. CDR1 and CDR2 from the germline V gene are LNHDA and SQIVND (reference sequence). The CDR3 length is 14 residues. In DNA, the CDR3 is TGTGCCAGTAGTATAATGCCGGGGAACACTGAAGCTTTCTTT. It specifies CASSIMPGNTEAFF.

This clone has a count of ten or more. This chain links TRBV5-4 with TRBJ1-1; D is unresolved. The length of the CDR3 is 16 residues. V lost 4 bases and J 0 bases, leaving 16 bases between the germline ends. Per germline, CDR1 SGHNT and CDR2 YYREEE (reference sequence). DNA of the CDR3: TGTGCCAGCAGCCTATTTCTTTTGGGCATGAACACTGAAGCTTTCTTT. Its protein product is CASSLFLLGMNTEAFF.

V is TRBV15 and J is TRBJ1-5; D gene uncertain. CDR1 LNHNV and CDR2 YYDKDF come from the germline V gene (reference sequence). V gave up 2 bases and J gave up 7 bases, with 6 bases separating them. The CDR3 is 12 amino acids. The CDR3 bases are TGTGCCACCAGCAGAAAGGAGCAGCCCCAGCATTTT. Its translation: CATSRKEQPQHF.

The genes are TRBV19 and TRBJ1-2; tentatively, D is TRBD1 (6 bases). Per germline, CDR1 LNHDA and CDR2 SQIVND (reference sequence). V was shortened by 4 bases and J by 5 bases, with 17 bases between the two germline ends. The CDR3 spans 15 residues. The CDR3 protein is CASSTNWDTDYGYTF. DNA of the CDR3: TGTGCCAGTAGTACGAATTGGGACACGGATTATGGCTACACCTTC.

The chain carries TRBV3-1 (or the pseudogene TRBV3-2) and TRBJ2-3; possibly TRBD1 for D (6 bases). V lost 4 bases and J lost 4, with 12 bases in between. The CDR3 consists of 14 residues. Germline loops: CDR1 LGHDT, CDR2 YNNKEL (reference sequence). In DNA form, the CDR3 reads TGTGCCAGCAGCCCCCAGCCAGGGGCAGATACGCAGTATTTT. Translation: CASSPQPGADTQYF.

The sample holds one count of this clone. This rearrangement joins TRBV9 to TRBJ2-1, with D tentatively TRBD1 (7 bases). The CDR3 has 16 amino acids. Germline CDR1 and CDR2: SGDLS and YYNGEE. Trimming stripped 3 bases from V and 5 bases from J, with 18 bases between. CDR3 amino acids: CASSAKRGTADNEQFF. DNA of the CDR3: TGTGCCAGCAGCGCTAAACGGGGGACAGCGGACAATGAGCAGTTCTTC.

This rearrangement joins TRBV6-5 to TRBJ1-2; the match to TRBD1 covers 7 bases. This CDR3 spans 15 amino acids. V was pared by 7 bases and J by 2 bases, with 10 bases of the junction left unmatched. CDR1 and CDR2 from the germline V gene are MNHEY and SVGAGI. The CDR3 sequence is CASTRDRELNYGYTF. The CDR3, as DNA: TGTGCCAGCACACGGGACAGAGAATTAAACTATGGCTACACCTTC.

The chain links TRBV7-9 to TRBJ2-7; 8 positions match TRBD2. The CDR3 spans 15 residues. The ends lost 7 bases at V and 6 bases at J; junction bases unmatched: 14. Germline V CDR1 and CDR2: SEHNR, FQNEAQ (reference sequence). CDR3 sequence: CASTSSGGLAGEQYF. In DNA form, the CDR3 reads TGTGCCAGCACCTCCTCGGGGGGGCTAGCGGGCGAGCAGTACTTC.

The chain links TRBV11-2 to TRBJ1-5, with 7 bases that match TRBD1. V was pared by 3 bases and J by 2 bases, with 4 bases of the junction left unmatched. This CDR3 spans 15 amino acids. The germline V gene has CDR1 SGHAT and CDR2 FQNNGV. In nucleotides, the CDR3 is TGTGCCAGCAGCTTGGATACAGGGGGCAATCAGCCCCAGCATTTT. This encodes CASSLDTGGNQPQHF.

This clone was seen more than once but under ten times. The CDR3 nucleotides read TGCGCCAGCAGCTTGCAGGCGGGGGCGCCTAATTCACCCCTCCACTTT. The encoded protein is CASSLQAGAPNSPLHF. The chain joins TRBV5-1 to TRBJ1-6, with D possibly TRBD1 on 6 matching bases. The CDR3 runs 16 residues. CDR1 is SGHRS and CDR2 is YFSETQ in the germline V gene. Trimming pared 1 base from V and 6 bases from J, leaving 14 bases between.